Below are 20 T cell receptor beta chains sequenced from a single sample in a study of blood T cell repertoires in COVID-19. Sequencing used immunoSEQ multiplex PCR; TCRdb keeps in-frame clones, though not all of them. The data show hundreds of thousands of clones, with roughly nine tenths seen just once and around 2.9% held by the top ten. The specimen was PBMCs or T cells enriched from blood (not recorded which). These receptors all come from a woman aged 50 to 65 who had recovered from COVID-19.

The V gene is TRBV5-6, the J gene TRBJ1-2, with 8 bases identical to TRBD1. Germline loops: CDR1 SGHDT, CDR2 YYEEEE. The CDR3 sequence is 16 residues long. V dropped 4 bases and J dropped 4; count of bases not matched to a gene: 12. CDR3 protein: CASSADRAGSVYGYTF. The DNA for the CDR3 is TGTGCCAGCAGCGCGGACAGGGCCGGGTCGGTCTATGGCTACACCTTC.

This chain connects TRBV27 to TRBJ2-7, with TRBD2 as a possible D gene (6 bases). Trimming removed 6 bases from V and 3 bases from J, with 18 bases in between. Germline CDR1 and CDR2: MNHEY and SMNVEV (reference sequence). The CDR3 contains 15 residues. CDR3 sequence (DNA): TGTGCCAGCAGCGTAGCGGTCGACTACCACTACGAGCAGTACTTC. Translation gives CASSVAVDYHYEQYF.

The chain uses TRBV7-3 and TRBJ2-1; TRBD2 matches at 11 bases. Germline CDR1 is SGHTA and CDR2 is FQGTGA. The CDR3 loop spans 16 amino acids. With 0 bases clipped from V and 6 bases from J, the junction kept 4 bases outside the gene matches. This CDR3 reads CASSLTSSGRPNEQFF. The CDR3 DNA reads as TGTGCCAGCAGCTTAACCTCTAGCGGGAGGCCCAATGAGCAGTTCTTC.

This chain joins TRBV9 and TRBJ2-1, with D uncertain. The V gene lost 4 bases and the J gene lost 6 bases, with 5 bases spanning the gap. Germline CDR1 is SGDLS and CDR2 is YYNGEE. CDR3 size: 11 residues. In DNA, the CDR3 is TGTGCCAGCAGCTCAGGCAATGAGCAGTTCTTC. As protein: CASSSGNEQFF.

The rearrangement joins TRBV19 to TRBJ2-1, with D possibly matching TRBD2 (6 bases). This CDR3 is built from 14 residues. Between the trimmed V and J ends, which lost 9 bases and 4 bases, there was a span of 16 bases. Per germline, CDR1 LNHDA and CDR2 SQIVND (reference sequence). CDR3 sequence reads: CASQRGGGYNEQFF. CDR3 bases: TGTGCCAGCCAGAGGGGAGGAGGGTACAATGAGCAGTTCTTC.

This clone appeared once. The V gene is TRBV3-1 (or the pseudogene TRBV3-2), the J gene TRBJ2-1, with D tentatively TRBD2 (6 bases). CDR3 length equals 14 residues. The V and J ends lost 0 bases and 7 bases respectively, with 10 bases between them. From germline, CDR1 is LGHDT and CDR2 YNNKEL (reference sequence). CDR3 sequence (DNA): TGTGCCAGCAGCCAAGACGGGAGAAGGAATGAGCAGTTCTTC. It encodes CASSQDGRRNEQFF.

The rearrangement links TRBV4-1 to TRBJ1-1; unclear D gene. With 4 bases removed from V and 5 bases from J, the gap between germline ends came to 17 bases. CDR3 length: 15 amino acids. CDR1 MGHRA and CDR2 YSYEKL come from the germline V gene. The CDR3 reads CASSPMKDGRTEAFF. The CDR3 bases are TGCGCCAGCAGCCCAATGAAGGACGGGAGAACTGAAGCTTTCTTT.

This chain joins TRBV28 and TRBJ1-5; D is ambiguous. Germline assignment: CDR1 MDHEN and CDR2 SYDVKM. The V gene lost 9 bases and the J gene lost 0 bases, with 3 bases spanning the gap. The CDR3 is 11 amino acids. The CDR3 region has the DNA TGTGCCAGTTATAGCAATCAGCCCCAGCATTTT. The encoded protein is CASYSNQPQHF.

The chain recombines TRBV14 with TRBJ2-1; a weak D match, TRBD2 (6 bases). Germline V CDR1 and CDR2: SGHDN, FVKESK. V was clipped by 4 bases and J by 4 bases, with 14 bases between them. The CDR3 is 15 residues long. The CDR3 sequence: CASSRFGGPYNEQFF. The CDR3 bases are TGTGCCAGCAGCCGCTTCGGGGGACCATACAATGAGCAGTTCTTC.

This sequence joins TRBV14 and TRBJ1-4; a possible D gene is TRBD1 (5 bases). Germline values: CDR1 SGHDN, CDR2 FVKESK. Trimming pared 1 base from V and 7 bases from J, leaving 19 bases between. The CDR3 spans 17 residues. This CDR3 reads CASSQAAQGMGGEKLFF. In DNA form, the CDR3 reads TGTGCCAGCAGCCAAGCTGCCCAGGGTATGGGTGGTGAAAAACTGTTTTTT.

The V and J genes are TRBV7-9 and TRBJ2-3; a weak D match, TRBD2 (6 bases). Germline-derived CDR1 and CDR2 are SEHNR and FQNEAQ (reference sequence). Trimming took 4 bases from V and 6 from J, leaving 14 bases between them. This CDR3 is built from 14 residues. The CDR3 spells CASSSPTRNDTQYF. The CDR3 region has the DNA TGTGCCAGCAGCTCACCGACTAGGAACGATACGCAGTATTTT. The variable domain in full, completed from reference TRBV7-9 and TRBJ2-3, reads DTGVSQNPRHKITKRGQNVTFRCDPISEHNRLYWYRQTLGQGPEFLTYFQNEAQLEKSRLLSDRFSAERPKGSFSTLEIQRTEQGDSAMYLCASSSPTRNDTQYFGPGTRLTVL.

The gene calls are TRBV5-1 and TRBJ2-3, with 10 bases lining up with TRBD1. CDR3 length: 17 amino acids. The germline gives CDR1 SGHRS, CDR2 YFSETQ. J gave up 4 bases and V 3 bases, and 11 bases lay outside the gene matches. The CDR3: CASSSSPPGQGPDTQYF. CDR3 sequence (DNA): TGCGCCAGCAGCTCGAGTCCACCGGGACAGGGGCCAGATACGCAGTATTTT.

The V and J genes are TRBV7-6 and TRBJ1-1; TRBD1 matches 8 bases. Germline V gene lookup returns CDR1 SGHVS and CDR2 FNYEAQ. V lost 4 bases, J lost 2 bases, and 6 bases stayed unmatched. The CDR3 loop spans 15 amino acids. The CDR3 nucleotides are TGTGCCAGCAGCTCAAGGACAGGGCCCAACACTGAAGCTTTCTTT. Translating it yields CASSSRTGPNTEAFF.

The chain couples TRBV28 to TRBJ1-2, with 7 bases aligning to TRBD1. Per the germline V gene, CDR1 is MDHEN and CDR2 is SYDVKM. The CDR3 sequence is 12 residues long. After removal of 5 bases from V and 4 bases from J, the junction contained 1 base not matched to a gene. The chain's CDR3 is CASSGTVYGYTF. CDR3 bases: TGTGCCAGCAGTGGGACAGTCTATGGCTACACCTTC.

The V call is TRBV5-4, the J call TRBJ2-1, with a possible D match to TRBD2 (6 bases). The CDR3 consists of 15 residues. Germline loops: CDR1 SGHNT, CDR2 YYREEE (reference sequence). The germline V and J ends were trimmed by 3 bases and 7 bases, with 17 bases remaining between them. The CDR3 sequence is CASSSGLPRQNEQFF. CDR3 DNA: TGTGCCAGCAGCTCGGGACTCCCTCGGCAGAATGAGCAGTTCTTC.

The chain uses TRBV28 and TRBJ1-6; D is unclear. CDR1 MDHEN and CDR2 SYDVKM come from the germline V gene. V gave up 4 bases and J gave up 9 bases, with 19 bases separating them. The CDR3 runs to 16 residues. The CDR3 DNA follows: TGTGCCAGCAGTTCTACTCCGGGCGGGGAACCTTCACCCCTCCACTTT. As protein: CASSSTPGGEPSPLHF.

The rearrangement uses TRBV3-1 (or the pseudogene TRBV3-2) and TRBJ1-3, with TRBD1 matching over 7 bases. This CDR3 region has 16 residues. Germline V lookup: CDR1 LGHDT, CDR2 YNNKEL (reference sequence). V was clipped by 4 bases and J by 0 bases; unmatched bases: 6. The CDR3 region is CASSRRGQSSGNTIYF. Here the CDR3 DNA reads TGTGCCAGCAGCCGAAGGGGACAGTCCTCTGGAAACACCATATATTTT.

CDR3 sequence: CASSVNGAGPTGELFF. The CDR3 bases are TGTGCCAGCAGCGTAAACGGGGCGGGACCCACCGGGGAGCTGTTTTTT. This chain uses TRBV9 with TRBJ2-2; perhaps TRBD2 as D (6 bases). The germline CDR1 and CDR2 sequences are SGDLS and YYNGEE. V lost 1 base, J lost 4 bases, and 14 bases lay in between. CDR3 length equals 16 residues.

The V gene is TRBV11-3, the J gene TRBJ2-1; tentatively, D is TRBD2 (5 bases). This CDR3 spans 15 amino acids. V was clipped by 4 bases and J by 7 bases, with 17 bases between them. Germline CDR1 and CDR2: SGHNT and YENEEA. CDR3 loop: CASSSDYTTGNEQFF. The CDR3 DNA reads TGTGCCAGCAGCTCCGACTACACCACGGGGAATGAGCAGTTCTTC.

The chain joins TRBV5-6 to TRBJ1-1; D is unresolved. CDR1 is SGHDT, CDR2 YYEEEE, per germline. CDR3 length equals 14 residues. The V and J ends lost 1 base and 0 bases respectively, with 7 bases between them. The CDR3 is CASSLLGMNTEAFF. The DNA for the CDR3 is TGTGCCAGCAGCTTGCTGGGCATGAACACTGAAGCTTTCTTT.